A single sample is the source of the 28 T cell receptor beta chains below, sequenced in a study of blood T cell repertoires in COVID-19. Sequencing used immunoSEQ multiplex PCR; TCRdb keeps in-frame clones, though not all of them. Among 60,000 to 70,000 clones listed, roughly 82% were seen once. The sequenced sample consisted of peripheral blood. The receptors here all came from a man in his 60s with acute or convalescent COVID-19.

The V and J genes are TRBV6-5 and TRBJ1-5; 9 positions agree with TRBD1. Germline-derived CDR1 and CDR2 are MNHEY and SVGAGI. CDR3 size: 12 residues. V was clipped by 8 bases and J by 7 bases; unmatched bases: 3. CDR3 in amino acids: CASGTGYQPQHF. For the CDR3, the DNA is TGTGCCAGCGGGACAGGGTACCAGCCCCAGCATTTT.

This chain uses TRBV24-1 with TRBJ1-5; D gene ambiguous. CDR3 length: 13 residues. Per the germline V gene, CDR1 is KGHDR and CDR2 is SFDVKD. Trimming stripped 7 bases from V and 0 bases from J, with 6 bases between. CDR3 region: CATRAGSNQPQHF. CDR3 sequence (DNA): TGTGCCACCAGGGCGGGTAGCAATCAGCCCCAGCATTTT.

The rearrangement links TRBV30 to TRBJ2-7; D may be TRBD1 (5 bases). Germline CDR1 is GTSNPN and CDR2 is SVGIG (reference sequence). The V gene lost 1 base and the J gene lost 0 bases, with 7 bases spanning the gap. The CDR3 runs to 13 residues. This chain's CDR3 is CAWSGQSSYEQYF. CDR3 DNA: TGTGCCTGGAGTGGACAGAGCTCCTACGAGCAGTACTTC.

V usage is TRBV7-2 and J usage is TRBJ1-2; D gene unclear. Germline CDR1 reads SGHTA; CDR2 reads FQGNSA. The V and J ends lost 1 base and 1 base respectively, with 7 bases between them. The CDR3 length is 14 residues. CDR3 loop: CASSLDLVNYGYTF. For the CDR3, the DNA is TGTGCCAGCAGCTTAGATTTAGTTAACTATGGCTACACCTTC.

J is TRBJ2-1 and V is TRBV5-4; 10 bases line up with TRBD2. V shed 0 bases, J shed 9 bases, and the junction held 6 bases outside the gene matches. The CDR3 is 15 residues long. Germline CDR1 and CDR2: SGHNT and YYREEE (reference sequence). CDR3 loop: CASSLERGGLGEQFF. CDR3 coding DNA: TGTGCCAGCAGCTTGGAGCGGGGGGGCTTAGGTGAGCAGTTCTTC. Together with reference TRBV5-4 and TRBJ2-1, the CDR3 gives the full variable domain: ETGVTQSPTHLIKTRGQQVTLRCSSQSGHNTVSWYQQALGQGPQFIFQYYREEENGRGNFPPRFSGLQFPNYSSELNVNALELDDSALYLCASSLERGGLGEQFFGPGTRLTVL.

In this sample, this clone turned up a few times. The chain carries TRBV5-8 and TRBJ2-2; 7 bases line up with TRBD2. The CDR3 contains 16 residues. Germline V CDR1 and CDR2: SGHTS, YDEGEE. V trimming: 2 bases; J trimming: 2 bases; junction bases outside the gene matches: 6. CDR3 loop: CASSFRRGSNTGELFF. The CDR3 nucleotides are TGTGCCAGCAGCTTCCGGCGGGGGTCCAACACCGGGGAGCTGTTTTTT.

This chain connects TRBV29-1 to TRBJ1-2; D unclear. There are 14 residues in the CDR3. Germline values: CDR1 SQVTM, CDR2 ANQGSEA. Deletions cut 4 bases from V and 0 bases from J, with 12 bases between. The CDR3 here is CSVGWPFSNYGYTF. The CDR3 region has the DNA TGCAGCGTTGGTTGGCCTTTCTCTAACTATGGCTACACCTTC.

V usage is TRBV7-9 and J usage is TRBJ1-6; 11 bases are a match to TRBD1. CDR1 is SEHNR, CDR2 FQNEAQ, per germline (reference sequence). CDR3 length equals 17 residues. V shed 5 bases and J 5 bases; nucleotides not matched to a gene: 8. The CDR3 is CASSRSGQGGNNSPLHF. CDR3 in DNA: TGTGCCAGCAGCCGCTCGGGACAGGGGGGAAATAATTCACCCCTCCACTTT.

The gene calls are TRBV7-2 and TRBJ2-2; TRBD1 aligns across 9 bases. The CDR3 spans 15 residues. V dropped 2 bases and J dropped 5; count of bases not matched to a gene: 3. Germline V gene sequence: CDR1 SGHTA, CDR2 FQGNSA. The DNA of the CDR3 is TGTGCCAGCAGCTTAAACAGGGGGCTAACCGGGGAGCTGTTTTTT. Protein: CASSLNRGLTGELFF.

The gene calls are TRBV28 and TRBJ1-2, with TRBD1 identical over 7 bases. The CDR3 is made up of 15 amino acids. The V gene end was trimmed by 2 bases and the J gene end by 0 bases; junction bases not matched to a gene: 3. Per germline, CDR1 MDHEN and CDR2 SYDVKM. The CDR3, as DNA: TGTGCCAGCAGTTTACCGACAGGGACTAACTATGGCTACACCTTC. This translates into CASSLPTGTNYGYTF.

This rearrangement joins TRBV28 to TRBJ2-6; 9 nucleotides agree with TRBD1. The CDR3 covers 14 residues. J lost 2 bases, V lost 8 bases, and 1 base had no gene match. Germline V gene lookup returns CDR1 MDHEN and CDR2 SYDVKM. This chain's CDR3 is CASGDRAGANVLTF. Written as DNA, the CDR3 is TGTGCCAGCGGGGACAGGGCTGGGGCCAACGTCCTGACTTTC. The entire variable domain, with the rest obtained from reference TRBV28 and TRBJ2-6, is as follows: DVKVTQSSRYLVKRTGEKVFLECVQDMDHENMFWYRQDPGLGLRLIYFSYDVKMKEKGDIPEGYSVSREKKERFSLILESASTNQTSMYLCASGDRAGANVLTFGAGSRLTVL.

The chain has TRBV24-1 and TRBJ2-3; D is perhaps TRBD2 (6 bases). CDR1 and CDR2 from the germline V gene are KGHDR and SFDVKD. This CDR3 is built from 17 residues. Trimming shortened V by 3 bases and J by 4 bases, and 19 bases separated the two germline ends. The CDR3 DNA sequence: TGTGCCACCAGTGATCCCCACAGTGGGGAGCGGGCAGATACGCAGTATTTT. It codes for CATSDPHSGERADTQYF.

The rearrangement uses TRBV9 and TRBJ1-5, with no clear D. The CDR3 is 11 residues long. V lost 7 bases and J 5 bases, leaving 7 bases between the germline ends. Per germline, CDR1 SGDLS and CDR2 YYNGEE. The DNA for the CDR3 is TGTGCCAGCGGGAGTGATCAGCCCCAGCATTTT. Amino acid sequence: CASGSDQPQHF.

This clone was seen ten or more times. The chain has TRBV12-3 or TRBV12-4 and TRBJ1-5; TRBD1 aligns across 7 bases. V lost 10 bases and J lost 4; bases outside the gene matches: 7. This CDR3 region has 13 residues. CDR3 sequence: CATVGQENQPQHF. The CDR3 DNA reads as TGTGCCACCGTAGGACAGGAAAATCAGCCCCAGCATTTT.

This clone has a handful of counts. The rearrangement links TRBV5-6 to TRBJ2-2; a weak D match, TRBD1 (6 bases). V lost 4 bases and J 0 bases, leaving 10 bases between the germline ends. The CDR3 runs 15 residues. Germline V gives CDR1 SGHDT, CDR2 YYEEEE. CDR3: CASSPGAANTGELFF. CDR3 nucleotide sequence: TGTGCCAGCAGCCCAGGGGCGGCGAACACCGGGGAGCTGTTTTTT.

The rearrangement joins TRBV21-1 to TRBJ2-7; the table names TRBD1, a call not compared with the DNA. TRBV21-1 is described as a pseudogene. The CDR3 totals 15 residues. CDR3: CASSKALDSNYEQYV. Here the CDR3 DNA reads TGTGCCAGCAGCAAAGCGCTTGACAGCAACTACGAGCAGTACGTC.

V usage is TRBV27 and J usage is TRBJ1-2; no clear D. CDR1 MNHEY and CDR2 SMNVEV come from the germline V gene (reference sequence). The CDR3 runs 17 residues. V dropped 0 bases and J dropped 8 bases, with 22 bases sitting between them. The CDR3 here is CASSLSAGGLPWGGYTF. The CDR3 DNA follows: TGTGCCAGCAGTTTATCTGCGGGCGGGCTACCCTGGGGAGGCTACACCTTC.

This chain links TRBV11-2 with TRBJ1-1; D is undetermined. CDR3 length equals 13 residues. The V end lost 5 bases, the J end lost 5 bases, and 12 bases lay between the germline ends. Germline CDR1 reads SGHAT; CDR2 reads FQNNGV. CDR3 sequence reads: CASSLWEGTEAFF. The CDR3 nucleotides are TGTGCCAGCAGCCTCTGGGAGGGAACTGAAGCTTTCTTT.

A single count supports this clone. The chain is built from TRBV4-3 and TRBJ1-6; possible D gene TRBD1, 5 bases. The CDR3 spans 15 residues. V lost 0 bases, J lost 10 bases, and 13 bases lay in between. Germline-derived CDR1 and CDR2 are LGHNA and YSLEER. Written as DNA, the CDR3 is TGCGCCAGCAGCCAAGAAGCAGGGAAGAAATCACCCCTCCACTTT. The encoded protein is CASSQEAGKKSPLHF.

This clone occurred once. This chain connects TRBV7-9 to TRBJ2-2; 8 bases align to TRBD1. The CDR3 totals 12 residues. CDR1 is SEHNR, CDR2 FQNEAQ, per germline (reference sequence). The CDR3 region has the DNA TGTTTACAGGGGGGAGACACCGGGGAGCTGTTTTTT. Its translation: CLQGGDTGELFF.

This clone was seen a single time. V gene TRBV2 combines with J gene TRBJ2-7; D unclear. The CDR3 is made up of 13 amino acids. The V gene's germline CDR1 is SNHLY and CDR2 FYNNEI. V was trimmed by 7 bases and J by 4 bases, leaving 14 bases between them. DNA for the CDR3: TGTGCCAGCATACCCGAACGAGCTTACGAGCAGTACTTC. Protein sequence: CASIPERAYEQYF.

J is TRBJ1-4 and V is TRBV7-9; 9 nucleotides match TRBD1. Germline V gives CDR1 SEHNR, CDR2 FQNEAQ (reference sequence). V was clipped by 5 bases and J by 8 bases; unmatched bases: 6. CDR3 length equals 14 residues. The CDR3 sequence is CASSTGGLGEKLFF. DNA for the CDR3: TGTGCCAGCAGCACAGGGGGCTTAGGGGAAAAACTGTTTTTT.

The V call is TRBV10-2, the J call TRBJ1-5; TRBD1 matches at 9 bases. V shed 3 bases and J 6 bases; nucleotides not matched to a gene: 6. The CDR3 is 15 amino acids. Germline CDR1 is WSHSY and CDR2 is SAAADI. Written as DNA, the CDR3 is TGCGCCAGCAGTGACGGGACAGGGTTGGGTCAGCCCCAGCATTTT. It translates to CASSDGTGLGQPQHF.

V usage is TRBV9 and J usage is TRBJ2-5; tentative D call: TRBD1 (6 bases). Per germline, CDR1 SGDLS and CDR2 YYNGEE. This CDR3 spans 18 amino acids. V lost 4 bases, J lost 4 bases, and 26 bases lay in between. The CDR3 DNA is TGTGCCAGCAGCAAACAGGGTACAGTCACGGGCATTCTAGAGACCCAGTACTTC. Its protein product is CASSKQGTVTGILETQYF.

CDR3 in amino acids: CASSAQGRSTEAFF. The CDR3 DNA is TGTGCCAGCAGTGCACAGGGTAGGAGCACTGAAGCTTTCTTT. The gene calls are TRBV2 and TRBJ1-1; perhaps TRBD1 as D (6 bases). Trimming cost V 4 bases and J 4 bases, with 13 bases left between them. Germline V gives CDR1 SNHLY, CDR2 FYNNEI. There are 14 residues in the CDR3.

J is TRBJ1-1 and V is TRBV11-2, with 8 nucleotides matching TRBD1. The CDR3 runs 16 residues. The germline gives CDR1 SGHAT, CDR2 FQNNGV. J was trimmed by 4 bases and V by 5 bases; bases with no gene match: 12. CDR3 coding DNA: TGTGCCAGCAGCCACCGATCCGGGACAGGCGGCACTGAAGCTTTCTTT. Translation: CASSHRSGTGGTEAFF.

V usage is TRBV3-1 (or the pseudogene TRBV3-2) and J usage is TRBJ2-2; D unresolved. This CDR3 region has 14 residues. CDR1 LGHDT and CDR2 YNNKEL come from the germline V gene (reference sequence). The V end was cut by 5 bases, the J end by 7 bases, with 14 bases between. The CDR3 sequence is CASSRMTGLGELFF. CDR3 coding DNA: TGTGCCAGCAGCAGAATGACGGGTCTCGGGGAGCTGTTTTTT.

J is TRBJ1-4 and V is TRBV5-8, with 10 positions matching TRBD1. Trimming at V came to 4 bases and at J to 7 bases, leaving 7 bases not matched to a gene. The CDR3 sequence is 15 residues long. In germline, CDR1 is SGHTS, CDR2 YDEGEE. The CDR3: CASSEDRGRSEKLFF. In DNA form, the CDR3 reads TGTGCCAGCAGCGAAGACAGGGGGCGTTCTGAAAAACTGTTTTTT.